These 29 T cell receptor beta chains came from one sample sequenced in a study of cytomegalovirus exposure and HLA in healthy donors. PCR involved 60 Vbeta and 13 Jbeta primers. Repertoires were generated with immunoSEQ multiplex PCR, while TCRdb's copy carries only in-frame clones and drops some. The sample carries under 200,000 clones, about 76% recorded once. The sample was PBMCs. The origin of the receptors is a male donor in good health and CMV-seropositive.

The sample holds a few counts of this clone. The V and J genes are TRBV30 and TRBJ1-1; D perhaps matches TRBD1 (6 bases). The CDR3 runs to 12 residues. Looked up from germline, CDR1 is GTSNPN and CDR2 is SVGIG (reference sequence). Trimming took off 4 bases at V and 2 bases at J, with 8 bases between the two ends. This CDR3 is CAWTDRNTEAFF. CDR3 coding DNA: TGTGCCTGGACGGACAGAAACACTGAAGCTTTCTTT.

The CDR3 DNA sequence: TGCGCCAGCAGCTCCGAGCAGGGCGGGAGGGCCGAGCAGTACTTC. Amino acids: CASSSEQGGRAEQYF. The J gene is TRBJ2-7, the V gene TRBV5-1, with 9 bases matching TRBD2. V lost 3 bases, J lost 6 bases, and 10 bases stayed unmatched. CDR3 size: 15 residues. From germline, CDR1 is SGHRS and CDR2 YFSETQ.

This sequence joins TRBV5-1 and TRBJ2-2; TRBD2 is a possible D gene (7 bases). The CDR3 has 15 residues. The V end lost 9 bases, the J end lost 0 bases, and 15 bases lay between the germline ends. Looked up from germline, CDR1 is SGHRS and CDR2 is YFSETQ. This CDR3 reads CATSRGASNTGELFF. The CDR3 bases are TGCGCCACCAGTCGGGGGGCTTCGAACACCGGGGAGCTGTTTTTT.

The chain uses TRBV6-6 and TRBJ1-1; D may be TRBD1 (6 bases). Trimming pared 6 bases from V and 8 bases from J, leaving 16 bases between. The CDR3 covers 13 residues. CDR1 and CDR2 from the germline V gene are MNHNY and SVGAGI (reference sequence). The CDR3 DNA follows: TGTGCCAGCAGGCTACAGGGTGGGGTGGAAGCTTTCTTT. It translates to CASRLQGGVEAFF.

Details on this clone: This sample includes further DNA sequences coding for the same CDR3. This chain uses TRBV7-8 with TRBJ2-7; D call uncertain. The CDR3 runs to 11 residues. V was trimmed by 6 bases and J by 2 bases, leaving 5 bases between them. The germline CDR1 and CDR2 sequences are SGHVS and FQNEAQ. The CDR3 DNA sequence: TGTGCCAGCAGTTCCGCCTACGAGCAGTACTTC. Encoded protein: CASSSAYEQYF.

The chain has TRBV7-3 and TRBJ2-3; 7 nucleotides line up with TRBD2. Germline CDR1 is SGHTA and CDR2 is FQGTGA. Trimming cost V 2 bases and J 1 base; bases outside gene matches: 3. The length of the CDR3 is 15 residues. This CDR3 reads CASSLREVGTDTQYF. The CDR3 DNA reads TGTGCCAGCAGCTTACGGGAGGTTGGCACAGATACGCAGTATTTT.

V is TRBV6-5 and J is TRBJ2-7, with 7 bases fitting TRBD1. The CDR3 totals 13 residues. The germline CDR1 and CDR2 sequences are MNHEY and SVGAGI. Unmatched junction bases numbered 4, after V lost 6 bases and J lost 2 bases. CDR3 DNA sequence: TGTGCCAGCAGCGAGACAGGGACCTACGAGCAGTACTTC. Its translation: CASSETGTYEQYF.

This clone appeared a few times. This sequence joins TRBV7-9 and TRBJ2-3, with D possibly matching TRBD2 (5 bases). The V gene lost 4 bases and the J gene lost 5 bases, with 16 bases spanning the gap. CDR3 length: 15 residues. From germline, CDR1 is SEHNR and CDR2 FQNEAQ (reference sequence). The CDR3 sequence: CASSSAAGRGDTQYF. The CDR3 nucleotides read TGTGCCAGCAGCTCCGCCGCGGGTCGGGGAGATACGCAGTATTTT.

The sample holds one count of this clone. The V and J genes are TRBV4-1 and TRBJ2-2, with D possibly being TRBD2 (7 bases). V lost 0 bases and J 7 bases, leaving 18 bases between the germline ends. CDR3 length: 17 residues. The germline V gene has CDR1 MGHRA and CDR2 YSYEKL. The CDR3, as DNA: TGCGCCAGCAGCCAAGAATGGCGTGGCGGGGGCAGCGGGGAGCTGTTTTTT. It encodes CASSQEWRGGGSGELFF.

The gene calls are TRBV5-4 and TRBJ2-6, with 8 nucleotides matching TRBD1. This CDR3 region has 17 residues. V gave up 0 bases and J gave up 6 bases; unmatched junction bases: 8. Germline-derived CDR1 and CDR2 are SGHNT and YYREEE (reference sequence). CDR3 region: CASSLEERTGSANVLTF. In nucleotides, the CDR3 is TGTGCCAGCAGCTTGGAAGAGAGGACAGGGTCGGCCAACGTCCTGACTTTC.

This chain uses TRBV13 with TRBJ2-1; D ambiguous. The germline CDR1 and CDR2 sequences are PRHDT and FYEKMQ (reference sequence). V shed 5 bases and J shed 8 bases, with 19 bases lying between them. The CDR3 extends over 15 amino acids. CDR3 coding DNA: TGTGCCAGCAGCCTGCCAGGATTCGTAATCGATGAGCAGTTCTTC. Translated, it gives CASSLPGFVIDEQFF.

The rearrangement links TRBV6-1 to TRBJ2-7; TRBD1 might be the D (6 bases). The CDR3 contains 16 residues. Germline lookup yields CDR1 MNHNS and CDR2 SASEGT. V was shortened by 4 bases and J by 0 bases, with 16 bases between the two germline ends. Written as DNA, the CDR3 is TGTGCCAGCAGTGCTTCGACAGGACCCCTCTCCTACGAGCAGTACTTC. This encodes CASSASTGPLSYEQYF.

The sample holds a few counts of this clone. The chain has TRBV7-2 and TRBJ2-5; D is ambiguous. The J call may be faulty, since TRBJ2-7 better matches the DNA end. This CDR3 has 14 amino acids. The germline V gene encodes CDR1 SGHTA and CDR2 FQGNSA. In DNA form, the CDR3 reads TGTGCCAGCAGCTTAGCGAGACAAACCTACGAGCAGTACTTC. Protein: CASSLARQTYEQYF.

With regard to this clone: Other DNA sequences from this sample encode an identical CDR3 as well. The CDR3 DNA is TGTGCTAGTGGTTTGTTAGGGGGAGAGACCCAGTACTTC. Protein sequence: CASGLLGGETQYF. This rearrangement joins TRBV12-5 to TRBJ2-5, with a weak D call TRBD1 (6 bases). CDR1 and CDR2 (germline): LGHNT, FRNRAP. This CDR3 region has 13 residues. V lost 2 bases and J 4 bases, leaving 8 bases between the germline ends.

This clone was picked up one time. The J gene is TRBJ1-3, the V gene TRBV6-5; maybe TRBD1 (6 bases). Trimming removed 0 bases at V and 4 bases at J, with 10 bases between. From germline, CDR1 is MNHEY and CDR2 SVGAGI. The CDR3 runs to 15 residues. CDR3 loop: CASSYSDSVGNTIYF. Written as DNA, the CDR3 is TGTGCCAGCAGTTACTCGGACAGTGTAGGAAACACCATATATTTT.

This clone was seen once. The chain has TRBV9 and TRBJ1-1; TRBD1 might be the D (6 bases). CDR3 size: 14 residues. Germline loops: CDR1 SGDLS, CDR2 YYNGEE. V lost 0 bases and J lost 6, with 12 bases in between. The CDR3: CASSVVWDISEAFF. CDR3 nucleotide sequence: TGTGCCAGCAGCGTAGTCTGGGACATATCTGAAGCTTTCTTT.

V usage is TRBV9 and J usage is TRBJ2-1; 10 nucleotides agree with TRBD2. V shed 5 bases, J shed 1 base, and the junction held 3 bases outside the gene matches. The CDR3 totals 15 residues. Germline CDR1 SGDLS, CDR2 YYNGEE. CDR3 in DNA: TGTGCCAGCAGTGATAGCGGGGGGTCCTACAATGAGCAGTTCTTC. This translates into CASSDSGGSYNEQFF.

J is TRBJ1-5 and V is TRBV2; D ambiguous. CDR3 length equals 14 residues. Germline CDR1 and CDR2: SNHLY and FYNNEI. V shed 6 bases and J shed 7 bases, with 16 bases lying between them. The CDR3 DNA reads TGTGCCAGCAGCGCCGCGGTGGTAAGCCAGCCCCAGCATTTT. Translation gives CASSAAVVSQPQHF.

This chain joins TRBV19 and TRBJ1-1; D is undetermined. Trimming removed 7 bases at V and 1 base at J, with 10 bases between. Germline V gives CDR1 LNHDA, CDR2 SQIVND (reference sequence). The CDR3 length is 13 residues. CDR3 loop: CASKRARNTEAFF. DNA of the CDR3: TGTGCCAGTAAGAGGGCAAGGAACACTGAAGCTTTCTTT.

This clone has just a few counts. The rearrangement joins TRBV6-5 to TRBJ2-7, with TRBD2 matching over 7 bases. J was trimmed by 2 bases and V by 6 bases; bases with no gene match: 10. The CDR3 extends over 15 amino acids. The germline gives CDR1 MNHEY, CDR2 SVGAGI. The CDR3 DNA follows: TGTGCCAGCAGACGGGACCGCCGGGGGGCCTACGAGCAGTACTTC. It codes for CASRRDRRGAYEQYF.

The V and J genes are TRBV30 and TRBJ1-4; 9 bases fit TRBD1. The J segment lost 8 bases and the V segment lost 2 bases, leaving 6 bases of the junction unmatched. The CDR3 contains 14 residues. Germline lookup yields CDR1 GTSNPN and CDR2 SVGIG (reference sequence). The CDR3 region is CAWSLGDRAEKLFF. The CDR3 DNA sequence: TGTGCCTGGAGTTTAGGGGACAGGGCAGAAAAACTGTTTTTT.

The chain has TRBV5-1 and TRBJ2-2; TRBD2 is a possible D gene (5 bases). Trimming took 4 bases from V and 0 from J, leaving 7 bases between them. The CDR3 is 14 residues long. From germline, CDR1 is SGHRS and CDR2 YFSETQ. CDR3 DNA sequence: TGCGCCAGCAGCCGGGAAACGAACACCGGGGAGCTGTTTTTT. This sequence encodes CASSRETNTGELFF.

The chain has TRBV7-6 and TRBJ2-1; D gene unclear. The CDR3 is 12 amino acids. In germline, CDR1 is SGHVS, CDR2 FNYEAQ. Trimming took off 1 base at V and 7 bases at J, with 5 bases between the two ends. CDR3 amino acids: CASSLGLNEQFF. Written as DNA, the CDR3 is TGTGCCAGCAGCTTAGGTCTGAATGAGCAGTTCTTC.

The V and J genes are TRBV5-6 and TRBJ2-4; 9 bases align to TRBD1. The CDR3 is 17 amino acids. Trimming cost V 4 bases and J 0 bases; bases outside gene matches: 8. Germline CDR1 SGHDT, CDR2 YYEEEE. The chain's CDR3 is CASSRAPTGGAKNIQYF. The CDR3, as DNA: TGTGCCAGCAGCCGGGCCCCGACAGGGGGAGCCAAAAACATTCAGTACTTC.

The chain links TRBV28 to TRBJ1-5; D is possibly TRBD1 (5 bases). The V and J ends lost 6 bases and 6 bases respectively, with 12 bases between them. This CDR3 comprises 13 residues. Germline loops: CDR1 MDHEN, CDR2 SYDVKM. CDR3 amino acids: CASRGGLGQPQHF. The CDR3 nucleotides are TGTGCCAGCAGGGGGGGGTTAGGTCAGCCCCAGCATTTT.

The chain recombines TRBV6-5 with TRBJ2-7; unclear D gene. CDR1 and CDR2 from the germline V gene are MNHEY and SVGAGI. The V end was cut by 6 bases, the J end by 7 bases, with 10 bases between. This CDR3 is 11 amino acids long. Here the CDR3 DNA reads TGTGCCAGCAGCTCAACTCGGGAGCAGTACTTC. This sequence encodes CASSSTREQYF.

V and J are TRBV6-5 and TRBJ1-6; D not certain. Germline loops: CDR1 MNHEY, CDR2 SVGAGI. CDR3 length equals 13 residues. V was clipped by 10 bases and J by 5 bases, with 12 bases between them. The CDR3 region has the DNA TGTGCCACAAGGAGGCAGAATAATTCACCCCTCCACTTT. Its protein is CATRRQNNSPLHF.

The J gene is TRBJ2-7, the V gene TRBV4-2; perhaps TRBD1 as D (6 bases). The CDR3 totals 12 residues. Germline V gene sequence: CDR1 LGHNA, CDR2 YNFKEQ. The germline V and J ends were trimmed by 7 bases and 5 bases, with 12 bases remaining between them. CDR3 loop: CASTRAGDEQYF. CDR3 nucleotide sequence: TGTGCCAGCACTAGAGCAGGGGACGAGCAGTACTTC.

This chain uses TRBV7-2 with TRBJ1-2; D is possibly TRBD1 (5 bases). Trimming stripped 5 bases from V and 2 bases from J, with 9 bases between. The germline gives CDR1 SGHTA, CDR2 FQGNSA. The CDR3 is made up of 13 amino acids. The CDR3 sequence is CASSQDRNYGYTF. The CDR3 bases are TGTGCCAGCAGCCAAGACAGAAACTATGGCTACACCTTC.